This T cell receptor (beta chain) originates from a study of OX40 agonist ivuxolimab in advanced cancers. At the level of the study: Mean age about 60 years, range about 23 to 85; roughly 80% male. Study outcomes and limitations: Among the nonresponders, some also had low normalized T-cell clonal expansion. On average, a greater number of expanded clones characterised CD8+ T cells relative to CD4+.

The protocol was immunoSEQ multiplex PCR, while the TCRdb copy is restricted to in-frame clones and leaves out a portion. Altogether almost 65,000 clones are present, around 83% being singletons, with the ten largest covering approximately 0.7%. A note on this clone: The target antigen is unknown.

Exclusion of a patient followed from autoimmune disease history or systemic immunosuppression. The CDR3 spans 16 residues. The germline V gene has CDR1 GTSNPN and CDR2 SVGIG (reference sequence). V was trimmed by 0 bases and J by 6 bases, leaving 18 bases between them. The origin of this receptor is an adult with an advanced solid tumor such as melanoma, head and neck, liver or kidney cancer. The chain recombines TRBV30 with TRBJ1-5; unclear D gene. The sample was CD4+ or CD8+ T cells sorted from blood, taken in a trial of the OX40 agonist ivuxolimab. The CDR3 spells CAWSVSRAFSSQPQHF. The CDR3 bases are TGTGCCTGGAGTGTATCACGGGCCTTTTCGAGTCAGCCCCAGCATTTT.